This T cell receptor (beta chain) was retrieved from a study of T-cell reconstitution after alpha-beta-depleted transplantation in children. Unique molecular identifiers were used to barcode this TCRbeta library. TCRdb fed the PCR reads into MiXCR, producing one record per CDR3 protein. The sample holds almost 250,000 distinct CDR3 sequences, about 25% seen once. Points on this clonotype: What it recognizes is unknown.

The germline V and J ends were trimmed by 4 bases and 5 bases, with 18 bases remaining between them. The CDR3 covers 15 residues. Germline assignment: CDR1 MDHEN and CDR2 SYDVKM. Whole-study results and caveats: About two months after transplant, alpha-beta T cells reportedly came from several hundred expanded graft clones. The high TCRbeta diversity at day 60 in some patients came from surviving recipient T cells and thymic progenitors. Hyperexpanded clones declined; after one year, newly produced T cells mostly supplied diversity.

This material consisted of PBMCs, taken before TCRalphabeta/CD19-depleted stem cell transplant. This chain connects TRBV28 to TRBJ2-7; the D gene is possibly TRBD1 (5 bases). The receptor was derived from a girl aged 2-15 years with Fanconi anemia, due to receive a stem cell transplant. The CDR3 DNA reads as TGTGCCAGCAGTTCCCCTTTAGCAGGGTACCACGAGCAGTACTTC. Translating gives CASSSPLAGYHEQYF.